Here is one T cell receptor beta chain with its context. Its matching antigen is unknown. The data were obtained in a study of shared clonotypes between healthy human individuals. This CDR3 is 14 amino acids long. The germline gives CDR1 MNHEY, CDR2 SVGAGI. Trimming removed 6 bases at V and 2 bases at J, with 14 bases between. Notes on the study in general: Among non-shared clonotypes, generation probabilities were lower than among those shared by all four donors. Rarefaction analysis demonstrated incomplete sorted-subset sequencing notwithstanding large depth. Naive CD4 clonotypes overlapped across a handful of donors at 4.5% to 5.5%.

Data came from immunoSEQ multiplex PCR; TCRdb stores just in-frame clones and leaves some out. The table records fewer than 400,000 clones, approximately 74% of them present only once. Sequenced sample: memory CD4+ T cells sorted from blood. Documented subset: CD45RA-negative fraction. V is TRBV6-5 and J is TRBJ2-7; D is perhaps TRBD1 (6 bases). This clonotype originated in a man aged 25-45 years in good health. CDR3 in DNA: TGTGCCAGCAGAGCCGCAGGGGTCGCCTACGAGCAGTACTTC. This codes for CASRAAGVAYEQYF.